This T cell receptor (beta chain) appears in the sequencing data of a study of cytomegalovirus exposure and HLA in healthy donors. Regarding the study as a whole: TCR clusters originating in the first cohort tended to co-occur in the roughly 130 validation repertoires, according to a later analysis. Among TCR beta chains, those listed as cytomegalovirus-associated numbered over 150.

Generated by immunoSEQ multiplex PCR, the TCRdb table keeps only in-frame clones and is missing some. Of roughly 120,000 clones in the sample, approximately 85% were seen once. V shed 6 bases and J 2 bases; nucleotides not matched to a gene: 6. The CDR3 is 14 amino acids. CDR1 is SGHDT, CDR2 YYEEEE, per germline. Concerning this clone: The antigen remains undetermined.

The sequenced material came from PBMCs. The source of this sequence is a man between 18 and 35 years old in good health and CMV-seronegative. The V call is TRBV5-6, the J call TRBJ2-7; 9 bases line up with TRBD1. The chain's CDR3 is CASTQQGAAYEQYF. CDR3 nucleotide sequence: TGTGCCAGCACCCAACAGGGGGCCGCCTACGAGCAGTACTTC.